The clone carrying this T cell receptor beta chain was picked up many times. The target antigen is unknown. The sample belongs to a study of early T cells in non-severe SARS-CoV-2 infection. Study as a whole: Chains stayed unpaired after sequencing of bulk RNA from unsorted whole blood. Whole-study results and caveats: Private and CD4 specificities were missed by VDJdb matching, which favored anti-spike CD8 responses.

Individual cDNA molecules carried attached unique molecular identifiers. MiXCR, run by TCRdb on the 5' RACE reads, gives a single entry per CDR3 protein. The sample has 80,000 to 100,000 distinct CDR3 sequences; roughly 11% are singletons. This CDR3 is 15 amino acids long. Germline values: CDR1 SGHNT, CDR2 YYREEE (reference sequence). V lost 4 bases and J 2 bases, leaving 14 bases between the germline ends. The rearrangement uses TRBV5-4 and TRBJ2-3; possibly TRBD1 or TRBD2 for D (5 bases each). The sequence was obtained from an adult who was a healthcare worker with PCR-confirmed SARS-CoV-2 infection or an uninfected control (not recorded which). This specimen consisted of whole blood, obtained at baseline. CDR3 sequence: CASSLRDGTTDTQYF. The CDR3 DNA sequence: TGTGCCAGCAGCCTAAGGGACGGTACCACAGATACGCAGTATTTT.